This TCR beta chain was sequenced during a study of Graves' ophthalmopathy and Graves' hyperthyroidism. About the study: Sampling took place at initial diagnosis, with peripheral blood obtained before any treatment. Findings and limits, study-wide: A 13-signature model separated ophthalmopathy from stable hyperthyroidism, reaching about 88% sensitivity and 75% to 83% specificity cross-validated. Most thyroid clonotypes with frequency above 0.001 were detected in blood too.

The authors amplified TCR beta CDR3 regions, and they did so from RNA transcripts for repertoire sequencing. First-round RT-PCR with HTBI primers preceded a second-round multiplex PCR. TCRdb passed the multiplex PCR reads through MiXCR, listing each CDR3 protein once. Of almost 750,000 distinct CDR3 sequences detected, 40% appear once; the ten largest clones hold 40% to 45%. The diagnostic workup employed clinical symptoms, serum thyroxine, TRAb, thyroid ultrasound and orbital computed tomography. This clonotype was recorded many times. What it binds is unknown. Trimming removed 5 bases from V and 11 bases from J, with 15 bases in between. The CDR3 runs to 12 residues. Germline CDR1 reads LNHDA; CDR2 reads SQIVND (reference sequence).

What was sequenced was peripheral blood. V gene TRBV19 combines with J gene TRBJ1-1, with a weak D call TRBD1 (5 bases). The receptor comes from an adult man with Graves' ophthalmopathy. CDR3 residues: CASSGPGTGAFF. CDR3 DNA sequence: TGTGCCAGTAGTGGTCCCGGGACCGGGGCTTTCTTT.